This T cell receptor beta chain was found in a study of immune cell composition in non-small cell lung cancer. Study-wide results and caveats: Top 10 clone scores and clonality were higher in squamous than adenocarcinoma. Adenocarcinomas with higher top tumour-associated clone frequency had more reactive TILs.

The V end was cut by 6 bases, the J end by 2 bases, with 19 bases between. Germline V gives CDR1 SGHNT, CDR2 YENEEA. The CDR3 is 16 residues long. Profiled with immunoSEQ multiplex PCR; TCRdb holds only in-frame clones, not every one. The sample holds 2,100 or so clones, just under 75% seen once. With regard to this clone: Antigen: not known.

The chain combines TRBV11-3 with TRBJ2-5; tentative D call: TRBD2 (6 bases). This TCR was sampled from a human donor with non-small cell lung cancer. Sequencing was done on a sample of lung tumor tissue. CDR3 DNA: TGTGCCAGCAGTTCCCTTACCTCTAGCGCACAAGAGACCCAGTACTTC. Translation gives CASSSLTSSAQETQYF.